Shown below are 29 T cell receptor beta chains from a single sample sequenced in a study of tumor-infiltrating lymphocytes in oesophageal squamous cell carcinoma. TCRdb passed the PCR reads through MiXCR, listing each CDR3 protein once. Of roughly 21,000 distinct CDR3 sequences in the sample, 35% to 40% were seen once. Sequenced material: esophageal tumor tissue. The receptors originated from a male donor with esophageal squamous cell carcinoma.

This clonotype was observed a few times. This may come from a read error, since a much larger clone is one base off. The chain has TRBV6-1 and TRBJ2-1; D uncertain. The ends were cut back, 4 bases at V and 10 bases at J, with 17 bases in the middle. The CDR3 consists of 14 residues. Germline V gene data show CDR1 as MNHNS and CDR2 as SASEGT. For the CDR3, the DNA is TGTGCCAGCAGTGGGATGGGGTTCTCCTACGAGCAGTTCTTC. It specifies CASSGMGFSYEQFF.

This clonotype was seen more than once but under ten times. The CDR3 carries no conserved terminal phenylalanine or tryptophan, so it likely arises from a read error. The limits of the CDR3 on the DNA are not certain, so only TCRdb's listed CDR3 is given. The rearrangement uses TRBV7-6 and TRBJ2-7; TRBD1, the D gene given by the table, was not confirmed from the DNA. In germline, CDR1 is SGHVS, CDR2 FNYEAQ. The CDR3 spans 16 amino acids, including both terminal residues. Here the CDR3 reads CASSLETGNYGYTFGS.

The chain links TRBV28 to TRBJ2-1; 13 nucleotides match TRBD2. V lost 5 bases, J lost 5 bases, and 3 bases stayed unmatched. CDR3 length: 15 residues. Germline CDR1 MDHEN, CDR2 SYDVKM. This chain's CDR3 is CASSPGLAGDNEQFF. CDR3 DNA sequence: TGTGCCAGCAGTCCCGGACTAGCGGGAGACAATGAGCAGTTCTTC.

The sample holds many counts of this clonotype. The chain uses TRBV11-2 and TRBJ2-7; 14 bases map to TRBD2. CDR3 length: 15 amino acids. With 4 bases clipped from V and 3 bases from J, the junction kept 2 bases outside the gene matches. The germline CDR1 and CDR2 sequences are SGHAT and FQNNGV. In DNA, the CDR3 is TGTGCCAGCAGCTCGGGACTAGCGGGAGTCTACGAGCAGTACTTC. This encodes CASSSGLAGVYEQYF.

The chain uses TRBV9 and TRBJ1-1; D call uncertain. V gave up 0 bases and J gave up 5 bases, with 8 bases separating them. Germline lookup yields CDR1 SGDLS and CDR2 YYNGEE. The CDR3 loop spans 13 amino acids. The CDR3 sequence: CASSVVSGTEAFF. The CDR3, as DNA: TGTGCCAGCAGCGTAGTCTCCGGTACTGAAGCTTTCTTT.

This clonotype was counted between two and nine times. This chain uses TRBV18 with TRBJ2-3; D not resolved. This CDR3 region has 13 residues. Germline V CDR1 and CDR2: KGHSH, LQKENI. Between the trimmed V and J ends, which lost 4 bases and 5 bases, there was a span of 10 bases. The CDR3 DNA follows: TGTGCCAGCTCACGGGCTAGGGAAGATACGCAGTATTTT. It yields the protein CASSRAREDTQYF.

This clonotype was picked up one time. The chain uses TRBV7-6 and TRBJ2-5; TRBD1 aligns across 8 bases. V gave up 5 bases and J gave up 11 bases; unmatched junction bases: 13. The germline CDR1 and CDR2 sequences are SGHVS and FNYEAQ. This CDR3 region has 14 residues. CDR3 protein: CASSDTDRVNEQYF. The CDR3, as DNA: TGTGCCAGCAGCGATACGGACAGGGTCAATGAGCAGTACTTC. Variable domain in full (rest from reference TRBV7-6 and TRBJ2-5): GAGVSQSPRYKVTKRGQDVALRCDPISGHVSLYWYRQALGQGPEFLTYFNYEAQQDKSGLPNDRFSAERPEGSISTLTIQRTEQRDSAMYRCASSDTDRVNEQYFGPGTRLLVL.

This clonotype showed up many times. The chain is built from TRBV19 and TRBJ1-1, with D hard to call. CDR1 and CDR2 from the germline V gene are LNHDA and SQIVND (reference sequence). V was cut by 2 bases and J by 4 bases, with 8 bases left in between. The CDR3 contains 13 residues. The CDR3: CASSIWGSTEAFF. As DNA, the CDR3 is TGTGCCAGTAGTATATGGGGAAGCACTGAAGCTTTCTTT.

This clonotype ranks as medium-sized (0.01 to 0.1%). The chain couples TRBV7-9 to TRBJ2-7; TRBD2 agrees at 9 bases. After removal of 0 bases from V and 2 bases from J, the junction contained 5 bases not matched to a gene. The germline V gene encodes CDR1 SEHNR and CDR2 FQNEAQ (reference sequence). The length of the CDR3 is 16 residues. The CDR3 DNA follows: TGTGCCAGCAGCTTAGCGGTATCTAGCGGGACCTACGAGCAGTACTTC. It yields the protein CASSLAVSSGTYEQYF.

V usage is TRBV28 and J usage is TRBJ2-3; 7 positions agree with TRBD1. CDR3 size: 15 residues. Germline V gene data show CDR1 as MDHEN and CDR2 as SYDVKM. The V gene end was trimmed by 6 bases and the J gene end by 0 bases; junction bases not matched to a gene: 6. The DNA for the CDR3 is TGTGCCAGCAGGACGACAGGGCCTAGCACAGATACGCAGTATTTT. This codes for CASRTTGPSTDTQYF.

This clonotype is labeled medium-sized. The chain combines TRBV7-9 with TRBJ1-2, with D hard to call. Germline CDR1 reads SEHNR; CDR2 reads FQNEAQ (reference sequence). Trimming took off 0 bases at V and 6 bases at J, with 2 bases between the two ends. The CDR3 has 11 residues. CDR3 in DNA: TGTGCCAGCAGCTTAGCCGATGGCTACACCTTC. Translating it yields CASSLADGYTF.

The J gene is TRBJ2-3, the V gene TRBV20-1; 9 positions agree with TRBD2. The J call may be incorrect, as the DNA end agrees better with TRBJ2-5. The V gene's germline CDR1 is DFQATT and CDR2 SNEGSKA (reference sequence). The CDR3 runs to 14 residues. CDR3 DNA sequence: TGCAGTGCTAGTCTGCCTAGCGGGACGGAGACCCAGTACTTC. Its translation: CSASLPSGTETQYF.

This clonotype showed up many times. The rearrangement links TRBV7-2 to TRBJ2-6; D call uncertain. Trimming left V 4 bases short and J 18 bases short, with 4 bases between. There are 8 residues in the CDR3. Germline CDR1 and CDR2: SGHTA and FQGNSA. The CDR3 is CASSWWTF. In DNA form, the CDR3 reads TGTGCCAGCAGCTGGTGGACTTTC.

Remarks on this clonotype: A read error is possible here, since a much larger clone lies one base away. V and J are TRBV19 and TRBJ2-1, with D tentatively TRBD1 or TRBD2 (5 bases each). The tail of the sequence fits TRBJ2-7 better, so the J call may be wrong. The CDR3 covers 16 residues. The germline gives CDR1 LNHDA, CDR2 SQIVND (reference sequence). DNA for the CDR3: TGTGCCAGTACCCTAGGGGCAGGGAGCTCCTACAATGAGCAGTACTTC. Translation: CASTLGAGSSYNEQYF.

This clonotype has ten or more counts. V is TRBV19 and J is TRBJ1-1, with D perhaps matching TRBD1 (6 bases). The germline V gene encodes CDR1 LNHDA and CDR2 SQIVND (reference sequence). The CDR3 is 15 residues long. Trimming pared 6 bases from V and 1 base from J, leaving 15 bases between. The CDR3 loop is CASSHTGLRNTEAFF. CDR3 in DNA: TGTGCCAGTAGCCATACAGGGCTACGGAACACTGAAGCTTTCTTT.

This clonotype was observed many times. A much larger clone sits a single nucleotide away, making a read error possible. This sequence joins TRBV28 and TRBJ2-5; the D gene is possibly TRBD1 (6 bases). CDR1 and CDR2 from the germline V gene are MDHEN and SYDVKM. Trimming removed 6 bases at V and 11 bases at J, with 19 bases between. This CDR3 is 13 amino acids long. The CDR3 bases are TGTGCCAGCAGCTACCGACAGGTTGATGAGCAGTACTTC. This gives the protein CASSYRQVDEQYF.

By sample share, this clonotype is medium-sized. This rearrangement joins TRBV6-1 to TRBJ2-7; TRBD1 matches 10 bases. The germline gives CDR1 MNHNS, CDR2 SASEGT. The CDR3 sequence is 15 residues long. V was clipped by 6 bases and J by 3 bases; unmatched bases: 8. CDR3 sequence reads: CASRLGTGVYYEQYF. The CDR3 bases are TGTGCCAGCAGACTCGGGACAGGGGTTTACTACGAGCAGTACTTC.

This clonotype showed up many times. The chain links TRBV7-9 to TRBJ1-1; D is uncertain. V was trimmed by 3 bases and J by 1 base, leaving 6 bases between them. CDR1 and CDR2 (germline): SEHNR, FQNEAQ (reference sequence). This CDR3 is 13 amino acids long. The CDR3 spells CASSFQENTEAFF. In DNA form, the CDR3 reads TGTGCCAGCAGCTTTCAAGAGAACACTGAAGCTTTCTTT.

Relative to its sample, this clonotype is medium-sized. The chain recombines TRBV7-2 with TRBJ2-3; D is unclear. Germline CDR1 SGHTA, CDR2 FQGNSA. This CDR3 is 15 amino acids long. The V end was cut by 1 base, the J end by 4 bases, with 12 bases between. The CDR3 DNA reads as TGTGCCAGCAGCTTAGAGAAGTCACGCGCAGATACGCAGTATTTT. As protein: CASSLEKSRADTQYF.

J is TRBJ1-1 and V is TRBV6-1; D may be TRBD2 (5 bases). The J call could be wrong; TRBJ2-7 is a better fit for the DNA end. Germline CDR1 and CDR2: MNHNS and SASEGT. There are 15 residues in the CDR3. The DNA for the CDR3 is TGTGCCAGCAGTGAAAACGGGATACAAGCCAACGAGCAGTACTTC. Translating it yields CASSENGIQANEQYF.

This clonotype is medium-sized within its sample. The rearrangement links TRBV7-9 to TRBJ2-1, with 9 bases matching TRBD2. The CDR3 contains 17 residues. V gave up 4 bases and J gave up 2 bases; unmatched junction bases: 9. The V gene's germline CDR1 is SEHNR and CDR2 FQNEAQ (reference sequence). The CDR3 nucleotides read TGTGCCAGCAGCTCCTCATTAGCGGGAGATGCCTACAATGAGCAGTTCTTC. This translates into CASSSSLAGDAYNEQFF.

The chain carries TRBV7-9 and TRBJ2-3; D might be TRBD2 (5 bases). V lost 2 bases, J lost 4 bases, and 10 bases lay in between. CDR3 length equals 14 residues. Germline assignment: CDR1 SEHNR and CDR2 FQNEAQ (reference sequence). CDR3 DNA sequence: TGTGCCAGCAGCTTAAACGGGAACGCAGATACGCAGTATTTT. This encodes CASSLNGNADTQYF.

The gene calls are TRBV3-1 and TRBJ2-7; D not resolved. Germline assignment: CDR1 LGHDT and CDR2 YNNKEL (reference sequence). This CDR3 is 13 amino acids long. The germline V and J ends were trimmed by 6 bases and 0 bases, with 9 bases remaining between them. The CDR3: CASRPGRSYEQYF. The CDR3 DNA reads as TGTGCCAGCAGGCCTGGGCGCTCCTACGAGCAGTACTTC.

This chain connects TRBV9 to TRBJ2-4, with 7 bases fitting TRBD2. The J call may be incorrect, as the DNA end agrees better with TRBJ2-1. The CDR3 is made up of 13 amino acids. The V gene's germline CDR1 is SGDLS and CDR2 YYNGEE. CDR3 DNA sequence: TGTGCCAGCAGCGTAGGACTAGCCTATGAGCAGTTCTTC. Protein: CASSVGLAYEQFF.

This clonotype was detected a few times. In DNA form, the CDR3 reads TGTGCCAGCAGTGAGCTCGACCTTTGGGACGAGCAGTACTTC. It encodes CASSELDLWDEQYF. The chain joins TRBV2 to TRBJ2-7; no clear D. Germline values: CDR1 SNHLY, CDR2 FYNNEI. Trimming pared 3 bases from V and 5 bases from J, leaving 14 bases between. CDR3 length equals 14 residues.

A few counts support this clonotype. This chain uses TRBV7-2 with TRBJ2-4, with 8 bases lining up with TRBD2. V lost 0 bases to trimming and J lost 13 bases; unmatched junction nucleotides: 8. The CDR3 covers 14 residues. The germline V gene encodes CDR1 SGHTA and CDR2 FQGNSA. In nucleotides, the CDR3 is TGTGCCAGCAGCTTAGCTAGCGGGGACCGCGCCCAGTACTTC. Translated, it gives CASSLASGDRAQYF.

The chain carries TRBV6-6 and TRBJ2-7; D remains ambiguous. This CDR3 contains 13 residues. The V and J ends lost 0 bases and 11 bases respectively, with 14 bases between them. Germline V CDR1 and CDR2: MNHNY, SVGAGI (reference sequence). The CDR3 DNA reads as TGTGCCAGCAGTTACTCGTTCTTTGAGGATAAGTACTTC. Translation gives CASSYSFFEDKYF.

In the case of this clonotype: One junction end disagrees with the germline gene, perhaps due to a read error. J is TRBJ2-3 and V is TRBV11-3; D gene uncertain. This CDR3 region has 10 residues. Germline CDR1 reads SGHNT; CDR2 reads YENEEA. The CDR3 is CASSFCEQLF. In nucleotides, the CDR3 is TGTGCCAGCAGCTTCTGCGAGCAGTTATTC.

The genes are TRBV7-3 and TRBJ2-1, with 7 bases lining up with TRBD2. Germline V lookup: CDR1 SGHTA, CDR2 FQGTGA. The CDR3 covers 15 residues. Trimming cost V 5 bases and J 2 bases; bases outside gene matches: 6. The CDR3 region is CASSPSGDTYNEQFF. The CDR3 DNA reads TGTGCCAGCAGCCCCAGCGGGGATACCTACAATGAGCAGTTCTTC.